These 8 T cell receptor beta chains were sequenced from one sample in a study of cytomegalovirus exposure and HLA in healthy donors. PCR used 60 Vbeta primers and 13 Jbeta primers. Sequencing was performed with immunoSEQ multiplex PCR; in TCRdb, only in-frame clones are kept and a portion is missing. The sample includes some 150,000 clones, 55% to 80% of them seen just once. Sequenced sample: PBMCs. Receptors originate from a human donor in good health.

This rearrangement joins TRBV27 to TRBJ2-5, with D hard to call. V was trimmed by 2 bases and J by 5 bases, leaving 9 bases between them. Germline CDR1 reads MNHEY; CDR2 reads SMNVEV (reference sequence). The CDR3 contains 13 residues. CDR3 in amino acids: CASSLIDGETQYF. In DNA form, the CDR3 reads TGTGCCAGCAGTTTAATAGATGGTGAGACCCAGTACTTC.

This chain joins TRBV5-6 and TRBJ2-5; TRBD2 might be the D (6 bases). Germline loops: CDR1 SGHDT, CDR2 YYEEEE. With 3 bases removed from V and 0 bases from J, the gap between germline ends came to 18 bases. This CDR3 has 17 amino acids. CDR3 sequence: CASSWGSYGGHQETQYF. In nucleotides, the CDR3 is TGTGCCAGCAGCTGGGGGTCTTACGGGGGTCACCAAGAGACCCAGTACTTC.

The chain uses TRBV23-1 and TRBJ2-1; D perhaps matches TRBD2 (6 bases). TRBV23-1 belongs to the ORF category, with a function that is uncertain. CDR3 length: 15 amino acids. V lost 6 bases and J lost 6, with 18 bases in between. The CDR3 nucleotides read TGCGCCAGCAGCCAAAGGCAGGGAGGATGCAATGAGCAGTTCTTC. This translates into CASSQRQGGCNEQFF.

The chain joins TRBV7-6 to TRBJ2-3, with 7 bases aligning to TRBD2. The V gene end was trimmed by 4 bases and the J gene end by 0 bases; junction bases not matched to a gene: 4. Germline assignment: CDR1 SGHVS and CDR2 FNYEAQ. The CDR3 has 15 amino acids. CDR3: CASSSKTSSTDTQYF. CDR3 nucleotide sequence: TGTGCCAGCAGCTCAAAGACTAGCAGCACAGATACGCAGTATTTT.

The chain joins TRBV18 to TRBJ2-3, with D possibly being TRBD2 (6 bases). The CDR3 extends over 15 amino acids. Trimming cost V 1 base and J 5 bases, with 13 bases left between them. Per germline, CDR1 KGHSH and CDR2 LQKENI. For the CDR3, the DNA is TGTGCCAGCTCACCACGGACGGGGGTTGGAGATACGCAGTATTTT. Translating it yields CASSPRTGVGDTQYF. Supplemented by reference TRBV18 and TRBJ2-3, the full variable domain reads NAGVMQNPRHLVRRRGQEARLRCSPMKGHSHVYWYRQLPEEGLKFMVYLQKENIIDESGMPKERFSAEFPKEGPSILRIQQVVRGDSAAYFCASSPRTGVGDTQYFGPGTRLTVL.

The chain couples TRBV6-6 to TRBJ2-7; D is perhaps TRBD1 (6 bases). Trimming cost V 2 bases and J 0 bases, with 8 bases left between them. CDR1 and CDR2 from the germline V gene are MNHNY and SVGAGI (reference sequence). The CDR3 is 14 residues long. CDR3 in amino acids: CASSYRDTSYEQYF. The CDR3, as DNA: TGTGCCAGCAGTTACAGGGACACCTCCTACGAGCAGTACTTC.

The chain recombines TRBV5-1 with TRBJ1-6; 9 bases agree with TRBD1. Germline V gene lookup returns CDR1 SGHRS and CDR2 YFSETQ. This CDR3 has 16 residues. The trim removed 4 bases at V and 9 bases at J, leaving 11 bases unmatched. The CDR3 here is CASSMDRGRSGSPLHF. The CDR3 DNA reads as TGCGCCAGCAGCATGGACAGGGGAAGGTCGGGTTCACCCCTCCACTTT.

V is TRBV2 and J is TRBJ2-2; D is possibly TRBD1 (6 bases). Germline-derived CDR1 and CDR2 are SNHLY and FYNNEI. The CDR3 runs 14 residues. V lost 6 bases and J lost 3, with 11 bases in between. CDR3 protein: CASSETGYTGELFF. The CDR3 DNA follows: TGTGCCAGCAGCGAAACAGGGTACACCGGGGAGCTGTTTTTT. Full variable domain (missing parts from reference TRBV2 and TRBJ2-2): EPEVTQTPSHQVTQMGQEVILRCVPISNHLYFYWYRQILGQKVEFLVSFYNNEISEKSEIFDDQFSVERPDGSNFTLKIRSTKLEDSAMYFCASSETGYTGELFFGEGSRLTVL.